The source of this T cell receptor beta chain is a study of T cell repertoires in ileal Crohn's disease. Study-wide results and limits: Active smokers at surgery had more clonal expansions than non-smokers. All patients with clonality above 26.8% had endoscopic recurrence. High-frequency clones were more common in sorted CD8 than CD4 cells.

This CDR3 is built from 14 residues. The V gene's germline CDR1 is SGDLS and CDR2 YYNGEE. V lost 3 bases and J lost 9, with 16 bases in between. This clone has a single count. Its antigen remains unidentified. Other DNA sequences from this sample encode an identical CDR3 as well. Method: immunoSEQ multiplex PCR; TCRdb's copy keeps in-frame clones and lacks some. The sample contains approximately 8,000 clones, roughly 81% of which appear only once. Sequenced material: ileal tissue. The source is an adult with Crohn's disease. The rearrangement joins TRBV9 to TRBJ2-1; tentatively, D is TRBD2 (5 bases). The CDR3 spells CASSAAGFGTEQFF. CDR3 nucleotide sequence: TGTGCCAGCAGCGCGGCGGGCTTTGGAACTGAGCAGTTCTTC.